This is a list of T cell receptor beta chains from one sample in a study of blood T cell repertoires in COVID-19. The method was immunoSEQ multiplex PCR; TCRdb's version includes in-frame clones alone and lacks a portion of them. This sample has more than 85,000 clones; about 90% occur once, and the top ten carry 4% to 5%. Sequencing was done on a sample of peripheral blood. Source of these receptors: a human donor in a cohort sampled during active COVID-19. The CDR3 runs from the conserved cysteine through the conserved F or W. Fields, in order: clone size, D gene, J gene, V gene, CDR3 protein, CDR3 DNA. The D gene is left open where the match is weak. Clone size appears in some rows only: once, few, many, or a class for an expanded clone.

clone size: -; D gene: -; J gene: TRBJ1-1; V gene: TRBV3-1/TRBV3-2; CDR3 protein: CASSQLGGGTEAFF; CDR3 DNA: TGTGCCAGCAGCCAACTCGGGGGGGGGACTGAAGCTTTCTTT
clone size: once; D gene: TRBD1; J gene: TRBJ1-6; V gene: TRBV7-2; CDR3 protein: CASSLGTGVIRSPLHF; CDR3 DNA: TGTGCCAGCAGCTTAGGTACAGGGGTAATACGCTCACCCCTCCACTTT
clone size: -; D gene: -; J gene: TRBJ1-1; V gene: TRBV19; CDR3 protein: CASTVGGGVWSRAFF; CDR3 DNA: TGTGCCAGTACCGTAGGCGGAGGAGTATGGAGTCGAGCTTTCTTT
clone size: -; D gene: -; J gene: TRBJ1-1; V gene: TRBV11-3; CDR3 protein: CASSLGGVGNTEAFF; CDR3 DNA: TGTGCCAGCAGCTTAGGGGGGGTCGGGAACACTGAAGCTTTCTTT
clone size: -; D gene: -; J gene: TRBJ2-1; V gene: TRBV5-4; CDR3 protein: CATEERLEQFF; CDR3 DNA: TGTGCGACCGAGGAAAGACTTGAGCAGTTCTTC
clone size: -; D gene: -; J gene: TRBJ1-1; V gene: TRBV5-1; CDR3 protein: CASSSQGGVLNTEAFF; CDR3 DNA: TGCGCCAGCAGCTCCCAAGGGGGAGTACTGAACACTGAAGCTTTCTTT
clone size: -; D gene: TRBD1; J gene: TRBJ2-6; V gene: TRBV19; CDR3 protein: CASSKQGVSISGANVLTF; CDR3 DNA: TGTGCCAGTAGTAAACAGGGGGTCTCGATCTCTGGGGCCAACGTCCTGACTTTC
clone size: -; D gene: TRBD1; J gene: TRBJ1-2; V gene: TRBV6-5; CDR3 protein: CASSRTGDYGYTF; CDR3 DNA: TGTGCCAGCAGCAGGACAGGGGATTATGGCTACACCTTC
clone size: -; D gene: TRBD2; J gene: TRBJ2-5; V gene: TRBV9; CDR3 protein: CASSVGLYGLAGGQETQYF; CDR3 DNA: TGTGCCAGCAGCGTAGGTCTCTATGGGCTAGCGGGGGGACAAGAGACCCAGTACTTC
clone size: -; D gene: -; J gene: TRBJ2-7; V gene: TRBV3-1/TRBV3-2; CDR3 protein: CASSRTREQYF; CDR3 DNA: TGTGCCAGCAGCCGTACTCGAGAGCAGTACTTC
clone size: -; D gene: -; J gene: TRBJ1-4; V gene: TRBV5-6; CDR3 protein: CASSSFFGAGEKLFF; CDR3 DNA: TGTGCCAGCAGCTCCTTCTTTGGGGCGGGGGAAAAACTGTTTTTT
clone size: -; D gene: TRBD2; J gene: TRBJ2-2; V gene: TRBV30; CDR3 protein: CASPGASGSIAGELFF; CDR3 DNA: TGTGCTTCGCCTGGGGCTAGCGGGAGTATCGCCGGGGAGCTGTTTTTT
clone size: -; D gene: -; J gene: TRBJ2-1; V gene: TRBV30; CDR3 protein: CAWIGGGAYNEQFF; CDR3 DNA: TGTGCCTGGATTGGTGGCGGGGCCTACAATGAGCAGTTCTTC
clone size: few; D gene: TRBD2; J gene: TRBJ2-1; V gene: TRBV7-9; CDR3 protein: CASSFGGEREQFF; CDR3 DNA: TGTGCCAGCAGCTTTGGGGGGGAGCGTGAGCAGTTCTTC
clone size: -; D gene: TRBD2; J gene: TRBJ2-1; V gene: TRBV7-3; CDR3 protein: CASSSGGTSYNEQFF; CDR3 DNA: TGTGCCAGCAGCTCCGGGGGGACCTCCTACAATGAGCAGTTCTTC
clone size: once; D gene: -; J gene: TRBJ2-6; V gene: TRBV6-2/TRBV6-3; CDR3 protein: CASSYGSTGANVLTF; CDR3 DNA: TGTGCCAGCAGTTATGGGAGCACTGGGGCCAACGTCCTGACTTTC
clone size: -; D gene: -; J gene: TRBJ2-7; V gene: TRBV28; CDR3 protein: CASSSSLREQYF; CDR3 DNA: TGTGCCAGCAGCTCCTCCCTCAGGGAGCAGTACTTC
clone size: -; D gene: -; J gene: TRBJ2-2; V gene: TRBV15; CDR3 protein: CATSRDYWGLSNTGELFF; CDR3 DNA: TGTGCCACCAGCAGAGATTACTGGGGGCTGAGCAACACCGGGGAGCTGTTTTTT
clone size: -; D gene: -; J gene: TRBJ1-1; V gene: TRBV11-2; CDR3 protein: CASSLRRGSFLAEAFF; CDR3 DNA: TGTGCCAGCAGCTTAAGGAGAGGCAGCTTCCTCGCTGAAGCTTTCTTT
clone size: -; D gene: -; J gene: TRBJ1-2; V gene: TRBV11-2; CDR3 protein: CASSWRTYGYTF; CDR3 DNA: TGTGCCAGCAGCTGGAGGACCTATGGCTACACCTTC
clone size: -; D gene: TRBD2; J gene: TRBJ2-2; V gene: TRBV7-2; CDR3 protein: CASSLGLAANGELFF; CDR3 DNA: TGTGCCAGCAGCTTGGGACTAGCGGCAAACGGGGAGCTGTTTTTT
clone size: once; D gene: -; J gene: TRBJ2-7; V gene: TRBV11-2; CDR3 protein: CASSLEAGQRYEQYF; CDR3 DNA: TGTGCCAGCAGCTTAGAGGCCGGACAGCGCTACGAGCAGTACTTC
clone size: -; D gene: TRBD2; J gene: TRBJ2-3; V gene: TRBV7-3; CDR3 protein: CASSNRLAGRSTDTQYF; CDR3 DNA: TGTGCCAGCAGCAATCGACTAGCGGGCCGCAGCACAGATACGCAGTATTTT
clone size: -; D gene: TRBD1; J gene: TRBJ2-3; V gene: TRBV7-3; CDR3 protein: CASSLNGGQGGDTQYF; CDR3 DNA: TGTGCCAGCAGCTTAAATGGGGGACAGGGTGGAGATACGCAGTATTTT
clone size: -; D gene: -; J gene: TRBJ2-7; V gene: TRBV13; CDR3 protein: CASSTRTPSYEQYF; CDR3 DNA: TGTGCCAGCAGCACCAGAACACCCTCCTACGAGCAGTACTTC
clone size: few; D gene: TRBD1; J gene: TRBJ2-1; V gene: TRBV10-1; CDR3 protein: CASSVRGRAEDEQFF; CDR3 DNA: TGCGCCAGCAGTGTGAGGGGGCGGGCGGAGGATGAGCAGTTCTTC
clone size: -; D gene: -; J gene: TRBJ1-2; V gene: TRBV4-2; CDR3 protein: CASREGSGNYGYTF; CDR3 DNA: TGTGCCAGCAGGGAAGGATCAGGGAACTATGGCTACACCTTC